This TCR beta chain is drawn from a study of spatial heterogeneity in lung cancer. Across the study: Each distinct TCR and UMI combination averaged more than ten appearances in raw reads.

The time point: blood at routine non-recurrence follow-up after resection. Whole RNA was taken from tumor, nontumor lung or frozen PBMC; it was then sequenced unsorted. Within the sample, this clonotype is medium-sized (0.01 to 0.1%). Its antigen is still unknown. This CDR3 has 14 amino acids. V was clipped by 5 bases and J by 4 bases; unmatched bases: 7. CDR1 and CDR2 (germline): MDHEN, SYDVKM. Unique molecular identifiers tagged every individual TCR cDNA molecule. TCRdb reprocessed the 5' RACE reads via MiXCR and lists one record per CDR3 protein. This sample has fewer than 2,000 distinct CDR3 sequences; 15% to 20% occur once, and the top ten carry around half. Study conclusions and caveats: At resection, ubiquitous expanded tumor TCRs appeared in blood more than at follow-up.

The sequenced sample was PBMCs, obtained at follow-up. This chain connects TRBV28 to TRBJ1-2; 7 bases are shared with TRBD1. This TCR came from a male donor with early-stage non-small cell lung cancer. The CDR3 nucleotides read TGTGCCAGCAGTCAGACAGGGTCGGGCTATGGCTACACCTTC. Translated, it gives CASSQTGSGYGYTF.